Sequencing of this T cell receptor beta chain was carried out in a study of blood T cell repertoires in COVID-19. The wider study: Samples representing acute and convalescent COVID-19 were sourced from the United States, Italy and Spain.

The CDR3 contains 17 residues. Losses at the gene ends were 3 bases for V and 4 bases for J; bases not matched to a gene: 10. CDR1 and CDR2 from the germline V gene are SGHRS and YFSETQ. Assay: immunoSEQ multiplex PCR; the TCRdb copy retains only in-frame clones and omits some. The sample contains approximately 160,000 clones, 85% to 95% of which appear only once. The sequenced material came from peripheral blood. The chain is built from TRBV5-1 and TRBJ2-5, with 12 positions matching TRBD2. The receptor was derived from a man in his fifties with acute or convalescent COVID-19. CDR3 region: CASSYLLAGGGGETQYF. CDR3 DNA sequence: TGCGCCAGCAGCTATCTACTAGCGGGAGGAGGGGGAGAGACCCAGTACTTC. The variable domain in full, with the rest retrieved from reference TRBV5-1 and TRBJ2-5, is KAGVTQTPRYLIKTRGQQVTLSCSPISGHRSVSWYQQTPGQGLQFLFEYFSETQRNKGNFPGRFSGRQFSNSRSEMNVSTLELGDSALYLCASSYLLAGGGGETQYFGPGTRLLVL.